Presented here are 10 T cell receptor beta chains from one specimen sequenced in a study of blood T cell repertoires in COVID-19. The table came from immunoSEQ multiplex PCR; TCRdb's copy has only in-frame clones and leaves some out. The data show about 67,000 clones, with more than 75% seen just once and under 6.5% held by the top ten. Sequencing was carried out using peripheral blood. The source is a man over 45 with active COVID-19.

This clone was detected only once. The chain is built from TRBV5-1 and TRBJ1-1, with 7 bases fitting TRBD1. V trimming: 0 bases; J trimming: 9 bases; junction bases outside the gene matches: 11. The CDR3 covers 15 residues. CDR1 is SGHRS, CDR2 YFSETQ, per germline. CDR3 coding DNA: TGCGCCAGCAGCTTGGCGGCTTCTACAGGGGAAAAAGCTTTCTTT. Translated, it gives CASSLAASTGEKAFF.

The chain joins TRBV19 to TRBJ2-2; D not resolved. Germline assignment: CDR1 LNHDA and CDR2 SQIVND (reference sequence). CDR3 length: 13 amino acids. The V and J ends lost 0 bases and 8 bases respectively, with 7 bases between them. CDR3 protein: CASSIDPGGELFF. CDR3 DNA: TGTGCCAGTAGTATAGACCCCGGGGGGGAGCTGTTTTTT.

This rearrangement joins TRBV5-4 to TRBJ2-1; 8 bases fit TRBD2. Per the germline V gene, CDR1 is SGHNT and CDR2 is YYREEE (reference sequence). The trim removed 5 bases at V and 6 bases at J, leaving 7 bases unmatched. This CDR3 is 14 amino acids long. The CDR3 sequence: CASRWTGGPNEQFF. CDR3 nucleotide sequence: TGTGCCAGCAGATGGACGGGAGGGCCCAATGAGCAGTTCTTC. The variable domain in full, with the rest retrieved from reference TRBV5-4 and TRBJ2-1, is ETGVTQSPTHLIKTRGQQVTLRCSSQSGHNTVSWYQQALGQGPQFIFQYYREEENGRGNFPPRFSGLQFPNYSSELNVNALELDDSALYLCASRWTGGPNEQFFGPGTRLTVL.

The chain is built from TRBV27 and TRBJ2-1; the D gene is possibly TRBD2 (5 bases). Germline CDR1 MNHEY, CDR2 SMNVEV (reference sequence). V lost 0 bases to trimming and J lost 0 bases, with 9 bases between them. The length of the CDR3 is 16 residues. The CDR3 nucleotides are TGTGCCAGCAGTTTATCGAGACTAAACTCCTACAATGAGCAGTTCTTC. It encodes CASSLSRLNSYNEQFF.

V is TRBV9 and J is TRBJ2-7; 8 bases are a match to TRBD2. Germline loops: CDR1 SGDLS, CDR2 YYNGEE. CDR3 length: 15 amino acids. V lost 3 bases, J lost 0 bases, and 5 bases stayed unmatched. CDR3 nucleotides: TGTGCCAGCAGCGCGACTAGCGATAGCTCCTACGAGCAGTACTTC. Its translation is CASSATSDSSYEQYF.

This chain links TRBV7-9 with TRBJ1-4, with D maybe TRBD1 (6 bases). This CDR3 region has 14 residues. The germline gives CDR1 SEHNR, CDR2 FQNEAQ (reference sequence). The V and J ends lost 3 bases and 8 bases respectively, with 13 bases between them. The CDR3 DNA reads TGTGCCAGCAGCTTGGCAGGGGCCGCAGAAAAACTGTTTTTT. Its protein product is CASSLAGAAEKLFF.

This chain connects TRBV21-1 to TRBJ1-2; TRBD1 reflects the table's D call only, with no check against the DNA. TRBV21-1 is reported as a pseudogene. This CDR3 spans 16 amino acids. In DNA, the CDR3 is TGTGCCAGCAGCAAAGAGGGGGCCAGGTGGAACTATGGCTACACCTTC. It codes for CASSKEGARWNYGYTF.

The V and J genes are TRBV14 and TRBJ1-2, with a tentative D call TRBD1 (6 bases). The germline V gene has CDR1 SGHDN and CDR2 FVKESK. Deletions cut 4 bases from V and 0 bases from J, with 9 bases between. This CDR3 has 14 residues. CDR3 in amino acids: CASSPGQSNYGYTF. The CDR3 DNA reads as TGTGCCAGCAGCCCAGGACAGTCTAACTATGGCTACACCTTC. The variable domain in full, with the rest retrieved from reference TRBV14 and TRBJ1-2, is EAGVTQFPSHSVIEKGQTVTLRCDPISGHDNLYWYRRVMGKEIKFLLHFVKESKQDESGMPNNRFLAERTGGTYSTLKVQPAELEDSGVYFCASSPGQSNYGYTFGSGTRLTVV.

The chain recombines TRBV2 with TRBJ1-4; a weak D match, TRBD1 (5 bases). Germline V lookup: CDR1 SNHLY, CDR2 FYNNEI. This CDR3 region has 14 residues. Trimming removed 6 bases from V and 6 bases from J, with 14 bases in between. CDR3 sequence: CASRAGKGDEKLFF. The CDR3 region has the DNA TGTGCCAGCAGAGCAGGGAAAGGGGATGAAAAACTGTTTTTT.

V and J are TRBV6-6 and TRBJ2-3; possible D gene TRBD1, 6 bases. The V gene lost 0 bases and the J gene lost 3 bases, with 13 bases spanning the gap. Germline V lookup: CDR1 MNHNY, CDR2 SVGAGI (reference sequence). The CDR3 is 16 residues long. The CDR3 DNA reads as TGTGCCAGCAGTTACTCAATCGGCAGGGGTACAGATACGCAGTATTTT. The encoded protein is CASSYSIGRGTDTQYF.